The 17 T cell receptor beta chains listed next were all sequenced from one sample in a study of blood T cell repertoires in COVID-19. Method: immunoSEQ multiplex PCR; TCRdb's copy keeps in-frame clones and lacks some. The sample lists about 190,000 clones; 80% to 90% were seen once. Material for sequencing was peripheral blood. These receptors were obtained from a man in his thirties or forties with active or convalescent COVID-19.

The genes are TRBV9 and TRBJ2-1, with TRBD1 identical over 7 bases. CDR1 and CDR2 (germline): SGDLS, YYNGEE. The CDR3 length is 13 residues. V was clipped by 2 bases and J by 9 bases; unmatched bases: 5. The CDR3 region has the DNA TGTGCCAGCAGCGTGACAGGGAGCGCTGAGCAGTTCTTC. Protein: CASSVTGSAEQFF.

The chain combines TRBV11-3 with TRBJ2-5, with TRBD1 matching over 10 bases. V trimming: 7 bases; J trimming: 4 bases; junction bases outside the gene matches: 9. The CDR3 is 15 amino acids. Germline lookup yields CDR1 SGHNT and CDR2 YENEEA. CDR3 loop: CASTPGQGEGETQYF. CDR3 DNA: TGTGCCAGCACCCCCGGACAGGGGGAAGGAGAGACCCAGTACTTC.

This chain joins TRBV14 and TRBJ2-1; a weak D match, TRBD2 (6 bases). This CDR3 has 16 amino acids. The germline V gene has CDR1 SGHDN and CDR2 FVKESK. Trimming took off 0 bases at V and 6 bases at J, with 15 bases between the two ends. DNA for the CDR3: TGTGCCAGCAGCCAAGATGCGGGGCTTCTTTCCAATGAGCAGTTCTTC. Its translation: CASSQDAGLLSNEQFF.

The rearrangement uses TRBV5-4 and TRBJ2-5, with TRBD2 matching 8 bases. V lost 5 bases to trimming and J lost 1 base; unmatched junction nucleotides: 13. Per germline, CDR1 SGHNT and CDR2 YYREEE (reference sequence). CDR3 length: 17 amino acids. CDR3: CASRSGRERGIQETQYF. In DNA form, the CDR3 reads TGTGCCAGCAGGTCGGGACGGGAGCGGGGGATCCAAGAGACCCAGTACTTC.

The V call is TRBV21-1, the J call TRBJ2-7; the DNA was not used to check the table's D call, TRBD1. TRBV21-1 is deemed a pseudogene. The CDR3 sequence is 17 residues long. The chain's CDR3 is CASSRQAMLYSSYEQYV. The CDR3 DNA sequence: TGTGCCAGCAGCAGACAGGCTATGCTCTACAGCTCCTACGAGCAGTACGTC.

The chain carries TRBV4-1 and TRBJ2-1, with 8 bases fitting TRBD2. Trimming at V came to 3 bases and at J to 4 bases, leaving 8 bases not matched to a gene. Germline loops: CDR1 MGHRA, CDR2 YSYEKL. This CDR3 contains 16 residues. CDR3 in DNA: TGCGCCAGCAGCCAGGCCTCCGGGACTAGGTACAATGAGCAGTTCTTC. This translates into CASSQASGTRYNEQFF.

This clone has a handful of counts. The V gene is TRBV30, the J gene TRBJ1-5; no reliable D call. The CDR3 runs to 15 residues. V lost 0 bases and J lost 1, with 10 bases in between. Germline CDR1 reads GTSNPN; CDR2 reads SVGIG (reference sequence). As DNA, the CDR3 is TGTGCCTGGAGTGTGAGGGTAGGAAGCAATCAGCCCCAGCATTTT. This encodes CAWSVRVGSNQPQHF.

J is TRBJ2-5 and V is TRBV6-6, with TRBD2 matching over 8 bases. The V and J ends lost 5 bases and 2 bases, in that order; junction bases with no gene match: 13. This CDR3 is built from 17 residues. Germline V gene sequence: CDR1 MNHNY, CDR2 SVGAGI (reference sequence). The DNA of the CDR3 is TGTGCCAGCAGTCCCCATAAGGCGGGAGGAGTGCAAGAGACCCAGTACTTC. Translated, it gives CASSPHKAGGVQETQYF.

The chain carries TRBV7-9 and TRBJ2-1; 7 nucleotides match TRBD2. This CDR3 has 14 amino acids. From germline, CDR1 is SEHNR and CDR2 FQNEAQ (reference sequence). J was trimmed by 2 bases and V by 3 bases; bases with no gene match: 1. For the CDR3, the DNA is TGTGCCAGCAGCTTTAGCGGGCCCTACAATGAGCAGTTCTTC. This encodes CASSFSGPYNEQFF.

This clone has a handful of counts. This chain links TRBV12-3 or TRBV12-4 with TRBJ2-7; TRBD2 agrees at 7 bases. There are 13 residues in the CDR3. With V trimmed by 3 bases and J by 2 bases, 1 base remained unmatched. This CDR3 reads CASSLGTTYEQYV. As DNA, the CDR3 is TGTGCCAGCAGTTTGGGGACTACCTACGAGCAGTACGTC.

This chain connects TRBV10-3 to TRBJ1-4; TRBD1 aligns across 10 bases. The CDR3 is 15 amino acids. Germline V gene data show CDR1 as ENHRY and CDR2 as SYGVKD. Losses at the gene ends were 0 bases for V and 7 bases for J; bases not matched to a gene: 2. CDR3 nucleotides: TGTGCCATCAGTGAGTCCGGACAGGGGGGTGAAAAACTGTTTTTT. Amino acids: CAISESGQGGEKLFF.

J is TRBJ1-2 and V is TRBV19; 7 nucleotides line up with TRBD1. Germline V lookup: CDR1 LNHDA, CDR2 SQIVND (reference sequence). With 1 base clipped from V and 1 base from J, the junction kept 6 bases outside the gene matches. CDR3 size: 16 residues. Here the CDR3 reads CASSIGGQAINYGYTF. CDR3 DNA: TGTGCCAGTAGTATAGGAGGACAGGCGATTAACTATGGCTACACCTTC.

This sequence joins TRBV19 and TRBJ1-1; unclear D gene. Germline-derived CDR1 and CDR2 are LNHDA and SQIVND (reference sequence). V was clipped by 5 bases and J by 0 bases, with 7 bases between them. The CDR3 has 13 amino acids. CDR3 sequence: CASSSTLNTEAFF. CDR3 bases: TGTGCCAGTAGTTCTACGTTGAACACTGAAGCTTTCTTT.

The rearrangement links TRBV4-3 to TRBJ1-1; 7 nucleotides line up with TRBD1. CDR1 is LGHNA, CDR2 YSLEER, per germline. Losses at the gene ends were 0 bases for V and 5 bases for J; bases not matched to a gene: 12. The CDR3 sequence is 17 residues long. In nucleotides, the CDR3 is TGCGCCAGCAGCCAAGAGACCCGAGGGGGCGTATGGACTGAAGCTTTCTTT. Its translation: CASSQETRGGVWTEAFF.

This sequence joins TRBV19 and TRBJ1-5; D not resolved. V was clipped by 3 bases and J by 6 bases, with 9 bases between them. The germline V gene has CDR1 LNHDA and CDR2 SQIVND (reference sequence). The CDR3 runs 13 residues. In nucleotides, the CDR3 is TGTGCCAGTAGTATTGCAGGCGCTCAGCCCCAGCATTTT. This encodes CASSIAGAQPQHF.

This chain uses TRBV14 with TRBJ1-2; D is possibly TRBD1 (6 bases). The CDR3 loop spans 14 amino acids. Germline loops: CDR1 SGHDN, CDR2 FVKESK. V was clipped by 7 bases and J by 9 bases, with 21 bases between them. DNA of the CDR3: TGTGCCAGCAACCGAGGGGGGGGAAATACTCGCTACACCTTC. Amino acids: CASNRGGGNTRYTF.

V is TRBV27 and J is TRBJ1-5, with 9 bases aligning to TRBD1. Germline V gene sequence: CDR1 MNHEY, CDR2 SMNVEV (reference sequence). The CDR3 runs 15 residues. V was clipped by 4 bases and J by 5 bases; unmatched bases: 6. In nucleotides, the CDR3 is TGTGCCAGCAGTTCGGGACAGGGCAGAGATCAGCCCCAGCATTTT. It yields the protein CASSSGQGRDQPQHF.